What follows describes a single T cell receptor beta chain. The target antigen is unknown. These data come from a study of T cell repertoires in cytomegalovirus infection. The overall study: It was the public TCR beta signatures that indicated both CMV infection and matching HLA type. Study-wide points: Summed frequency of shared TCR beta families picked out CMV carriers who also had the relevant HLA.

TCRdb processed the reads anew with MiXCR; each CDR3 protein has one entry. The sample holds a few hundred thousand distinct CDR3 sequences, around 25% seen once. Material: cultured PBMCs, obtained from culture after CMV antigen stimulation. The TCR comes from a human donor in good health (CMV status not recorded). Some clones in this sample may be carry-over from other donors' samples.

In nucleotides, the CDR3 is TGTGCCAGTAGAGGACTATTTTCCCACGAGCAGTACTTC. Its translation: CASRGLFSHEQYF. V gene TRBV19 combines with J gene TRBJ2-7; maybe TRBD2 (6 bases). There are 13 residues in the CDR3. Germline V gene data show CDR1 as LNHDA and CDR2 as SQIVND (reference sequence). The V and J ends lost 6 bases and 5 bases respectively, with 14 bases between them.